Included here is one T cell receptor (beta chain) sequence, with context. Its antigen specificity is not known. No base qualities exist here, and no much larger clone lies one base off it. This sample was included in a study of control samples from healthy donors and cancer patients (dated by TCRdb to between 2020 and 2021). The library was made by the immunoSEQ multiplex PCR assay. The clones in this table, taken by TCRdb from immuneACCESS, are in-frame only. Not every clone is retained; where verified, under half of the shortfall comes from an unresolved V gene, and the cause of the rest is unknown. A total of some 97,000 clones appear in this sample, roughly 87% of them only once. 18% of the sample comes from the top ten. Counted from cysteine to phenylalanine, this CDR3 has 12 amino acids. Only the CDR3 DNA is retained, 36 bases long and in frame from the first base. Trimming removed 5 bases from V and 6 bases from J, leaving 7 bases between the germline ends.

The chain is made from TRBV12-3 or TRBV12-4 and TRBJ2-2, with the D gene not confidently named. The sequence was collected from a woman aged 45 to 65 in good health. Input material: blood. The CDR3 sequence is CASSKVSGELFF. The nucleotides are TGTGCCAGCAGTAAGGTGTCCGGGGAGCTGTTTTTT.